A selection of T cell receptor beta chains follows, all from one sample in a study of HIV-infected patients and healthy controls. TCRdb independently ran MiXCR on the 5' RACE reads; one entry per CDR3 protein. The sample comprises about 11,000 distinct CDR3 sequences, just over 5% of which are singletons, and roughly 3.8% rests with the top ten. The sample was blood. Source of these receptors: an adult in good health. Each CDR3 is given without its conserved first and last residue.

TRBJ2-3 | TRBV4-1 | ASSQSMTSGGPDTQY
TRBJ2-7 | TRBV20-1 | SALGPVSYEQY
TRBJ2-4 | TRBV6-5 | ASRPTAPKNIQY
TRBJ2-5 | TRBV20-1 | SARGTVQETQY
TRBJ2-7 | TRBV20-1 | SARELRGDSYEQY
TRBJ2-7 | TRBV6-5 | ASSLRDSYEQY
TRBJ1-1 | TRBV29-1 | SVDRAPA
TRBJ2-5 | TRBV18 | ASSREGTQY
TRBJ2-1 | TRBV5-1 | ASSPQGDNHNEQF
TRBJ2-1 | TRBV19 | ASSDNGTPNNEQF
TRBJ2-7 | TRBV12-3/TRBV12-4 | ASSLGDNRGYEQY